These T cell receptor beta chains were read from a single sample in a study of shared clonotypes between healthy human individuals. Generated by immunoSEQ multiplex PCR, the TCRdb table keeps only in-frame clones and is missing some. The sample carries about 2.2 million clones, 80% to 95% recorded once. What was sequenced was naive CD8+ T cells from PBMCs. The receptor source for this set is a man aged 18 to 30 in good health. Some clones in this sample may be carry-over from other donors' samples. CDR3s include the opening cysteine and the closing phenylalanine or tryptophan.

>TRBJ2-2|TRBV7-9
CASSPLLGLNTGELFF
>TRBJ2-7|TRBV10-3
CAISETKWSGGNRSYEQYF
>TRBJ2-7|TRBV27
CASSHIPGQATYEQYF
>TRBJ2-4|TRBV13
CASSEGLAGEIIQYF
>TRBJ2-7|TRBV27
CASRQGVEGLYEQYF
>TRBJ1-2|TRBV6-5
CASTQTSWGNYGYTF
>TRBJ2-3|TRBV7-7
CASSPGLAGVYPDTQYF
>TRBJ1-2|TRBV6-5
CASRHIWGYTF
>TRBJ2-1|TRBV6-5
CASSYGSGGEQFF
>TRBJ2-7|TRBV7-2
CASSAGSYEQYF
>TRBJ2-7|TRBV10-2
CASMAGQYEQYF
>TRBJ1-1|TRBV4-1
CASSHVVGSTEAFF
>TRBJ2-5|TRBV7-2
CASSLAFGVRETQYF
>TRBJ1-4|TRBV4-2
CASSRSRDRRGQLFF
>TRBJ2-7|TRBV6-5
CASSSPGQGEHEQYF